The 28 T cell receptor beta chains given below trace back to one sample, sequenced in a study of tumor-infiltrating lymphocytes in oesophageal squamous cell carcinoma. Each CDR3 protein gets one entry after TCRdb re-called the PCR reads with MiXCR. The sample has 20,000 or so distinct CDR3 sequences, approximately 39% seen once. The sequenced material came from normal esophageal tissue next to the tumor. These receptors were collected from a male donor with esophageal squamous cell carcinoma.

This clonotype qualifies as medium-sized. J is TRBJ2-3 and V is TRBV7-3; 10 bases fit TRBD1. Germline CDR1 and CDR2: SGHTA and FQGTGA. This CDR3 spans 16 amino acids. The V and J ends lost 4 bases and 5 bases, in that order; junction bases with no gene match: 9. For the CDR3, the DNA is TGTGCCAGCAGCTCATTCCGAGGGACAGGGGTAGATACGCAGTATTTT. The encoded protein is CASSSFRGTGVDTQYF.

Points on this clonotype: This CDR3 is missing its conserved last phenylalanine or tryptophan, likely due to a read error. The limits of the CDR3 on the DNA are not certain, so only TCRdb's listed CDR3 is given. V gene TRBV7-8 combines with J gene TRBJ1-1. 18 amino acids form the CDR3, both terminal residues included. Germline assignment: CDR1 SGHVS and CDR2 FQNEAQ. CDR3 sequence reads: CASSFDWVAGTMSSSSGQ.

About this clonotype itself: The CDR3 does not close with the conserved phenylalanine or tryptophan, likely indicating a read error. Because the CDR3's place on the DNA is in doubt, the DNA is left out and the CDR3 is given as listed by TCRdb. The chain carries TRBV11-3 and TRBJ2-7; TRBD1, the D gene given by the table, was not confirmed from the DNA. The CDR3 has 18 residues if both end residues are counted. Per germline, CDR1 SGHNT and CDR2 YENEEA. The CDR3: CASSAPGQVPSYGYTFGS.

V gene TRBV10-2 combines with J gene TRBJ2-4, with 8 bases identical to TRBD2. Germline values: CDR1 WSHSY, CDR2 SAAADI. After removal of 6 bases from V and 13 bases from J, the junction contained 11 bases not matched to a gene. The CDR3 runs to 13 residues. The CDR3 sequence is CASRAGGGGTQYF. As DNA, the CDR3 is TGCGCCAGCAGAGCCGGGGGGGGAGGAACCCAGTACTTC.

This clonotype was recorded many times. This chain links TRBV27 with TRBJ2-3, with 7 bases aligning to TRBD2. The germline V gene has CDR1 MNHEY and CDR2 SMNVEV (reference sequence). Trimming at V came to 5 bases and at J to 6 bases, leaving 17 bases not matched to a gene. The CDR3 sequence is 17 residues long. CDR3 nucleotide sequence: TGTGCCAGCAGTCCCCCGGGGGGTCGGCGGGAGTGGGATACGCAGTATTTT. It yields the protein CASSPPGGRREWDTQYF.

This clonotype was seen a handful of times. This rearrangement joins TRBV10-3 to TRBJ2-5; TRBD1 agrees at 9 bases. The end of the DNA fits TRBJ2-1 better, so the J call may be wrong. The CDR3 runs to 15 residues. Germline CDR1 is ENHRY and CDR2 is SYGVKD. CDR3 DNA sequence: TGTGCCATCAGTGACGGGACAGGGTTCTACAATGAGCAGTTCTTC. Protein sequence: CAISDGTGFYNEQFF.

This clonotype was detected ten times or more. The CDR3 nucleotides read TGTGCCAGCAGTTTAGCGGGGACAGCCATCGAAAAACTGTTTTTT. Translated: CASSLAGTAIEKLFF. The genes are TRBV28 and TRBJ1-4, with 7 positions matching TRBD1. Germline V gives CDR1 MDHEN, CDR2 SYDVKM. The CDR3 extends over 15 amino acids. The V gene end was trimmed by 2 bases and the J gene end by 8 bases; junction bases not matched to a gene: 8.

This chain connects TRBV12-3 or TRBV12-4 to TRBJ2-7; D tentatively fits TRBD1 or TRBD2 (5 bases each). Near its end, the DNA agrees better with TRBJ2-1, so the J call may be wrong. The CDR3 consists of 15 residues. CDR3: CASSFLAGSSNEQFF. The CDR3 bases are TGTGCCAGCAGTTTCCTAGCAGGGAGTTCCAATGAGCAGTTCTTC.

This clonotype was seen once. The chain couples TRBV6-1 to TRBJ2-3; TRBD1 matches at 8 bases. Germline loops: CDR1 MNHNS, CDR2 SASEGT. The CDR3 loop spans 14 amino acids. Unmatched junction bases numbered 1, after V lost 5 bases and J lost 0 bases. The CDR3 DNA follows: TGTGCCAGCAGTCGGACAGGGAGCACAGATACGCAGTATTTT. Its translation: CASSRTGSTDTQYF.

There are many counts of this clonotype. At one of its ends the junction is not consistent with the germline gene, which may arise from a read error. V is TRBV6-1 and J is TRBJ2-7; D unresolved. There are 9 residues in the CDR3. Germline assignment: CDR1 MNHNS and CDR2 SASEGT. The CDR3 spells CARRAGLSF. The CDR3 DNA sequence: TGTGCCAGACGGGCAGGCTTATCATTC.

In this sample, this clonotype turned up a few times. The chain combines TRBV13 with TRBJ2-7, with D tentatively TRBD2 (5 bases). Germline V gene sequence: CDR1 PRHDT, CDR2 FYEKMQ (reference sequence). The CDR3 is 14 amino acids. Trimming pared 1 base from V and 3 bases from J, leaving 10 bases between. The CDR3 bases are TGTGCCAGCAGCTTAGCCGGACTCGACTACGAGCAGTACTTC. Translation: CASSLAGLDYEQYF.

The chain couples TRBV10-3 to TRBJ2-4, with TRBD1 matching 9 bases. The J call is uncertain, as TRBJ2-7 better fits the DNA end. This CDR3 spans 14 amino acids. Germline CDR1 and CDR2: ENHRY and SYGVKD. This CDR3 is CAIRLDGTGNEQYF. CDR3 nucleotide sequence: TGTGCCATCAGGCTGGATGGGACAGGGAACGAGCAGTACTTC.

V gene TRBV7-9 combines with J gene TRBJ2-5, with unresolved D. The germline V gene encodes CDR1 SEHNR and CDR2 FQNEAQ (reference sequence). There are 16 residues in the CDR3. V was shortened by 5 bases and J by 11 bases, with 27 bases between the two germline ends. Here the CDR3 reads CASSRLGQLTYNEQYF. In DNA form, the CDR3 reads TGTGCCAGCAGCCGCCTAGGGCAGCTGACCTACAATGAGCAGTACTTC.

V gene TRBV10-2 combines with J gene TRBJ1-1, with D possibly TRBD1 on 5 matching bases. V lost 6 bases to trimming and J lost 7 bases, with 12 bases between them. The V gene's germline CDR1 is WSHSY and CDR2 SAAADI. The CDR3 runs 12 residues. The DNA of the CDR3 is TGCGCCAGCAGCGGTTCTGGGGGTGAAGCTTTCTTT. Protein product: CASSGSGGEAFF.

J is TRBJ2-5 and V is TRBV7-9; TRBD2 agrees at 8 bases. With 5 bases clipped from V and 4 bases from J, the junction kept 6 bases outside the gene matches. Germline lookup yields CDR1 SEHNR and CDR2 FQNEAQ (reference sequence). The CDR3 sequence is 14 residues long. CDR3 sequence reads: CASSLTGTRETQYF. The CDR3 nucleotides are TGTGCCAGCAGCCTTACAGGGACTAGAGAGACCCAGTACTTC.

The rearrangement uses TRBV7-6 and TRBJ1-1; D is uncertain. The CDR3 sequence is 15 residues long. V lost 6 bases and J lost 5, with 19 bases in between. Germline CDR1 SGHVS, CDR2 FNYEAQ. CDR3 sequence reads: CASSQDTLTWTEAFF. The CDR3 DNA follows: TGTGCCAGCAGTCAAGACACCCTGACGTGGACTGAAGCTTTCTTT.

This clonotype is medium-sized in the sample. The J gene is TRBJ2-1, the V gene TRBV12-3 or TRBV12-4; D not certain. Between the trimmed V and J ends, which lost 1 base and 0 bases, there was a span of 1 base. The CDR3 spans 13 residues. The CDR3 DNA is TGTGCCAGCAGTTTAGACTCCTACAATGAGCAGTTCTTC. Protein product: CASSLDSYNEQFF.

By frequency in the sample, this clonotype is large. The rearrangement uses TRBV7-3 and TRBJ2-5; D remains ambiguous. V lost 3 bases and J 2 bases, leaving 7 bases between the germline ends. CDR3 length equals 13 residues. CDR1 SGHTA and CDR2 FQGTGA come from the germline V gene. The CDR3 protein is CASSLYRQETQYF. DNA for the CDR3: TGTGCCAGCAGCTTGTACAGACAAGAGACCCAGTACTTC.

The rearrangement joins TRBV7-2 to TRBJ2-3, with 8 bases lining up with TRBD2. CDR1 and CDR2 (germline): SGHTA, FQGNSA. J was trimmed by 7 bases and V by 1 base; bases with no gene match: 7. The CDR3 is 15 amino acids. In DNA form, the CDR3 reads TGTGCCAGCAGCTTAGGACGGGAGGGCCTAAATACGCAGTATTTT. Its translation: CASSLGREGLNTQYF.

This clonotype was observed many times. V and J are TRBV5-5 and TRBJ2-2; D unresolved. Trimming left V 0 bases short and J 4 bases short, with 13 bases between. This CDR3 contains 16 residues. Germline V CDR1 and CDR2: SGHKS, YYEKEE (reference sequence). The CDR3 is CASSLAVAPTTGELFF. CDR3 nucleotides: TGTGCCAGCAGCTTGGCTGTAGCCCCGACCACCGGGGAGCTGTTTTTT.

The sample holds one count of this clonotype. A junction end diverges from the germline sequence, so it may reflect a read error. The rearrangement joins TRBV12-3 or TRBV12-4 to TRBJ1-6, with D possibly matching TRBD1 (6 bases). The CDR3 consists of 12 residues. The CDR3 nucleotides are TGTGCCAGCAGTTCCGGACAGACCGCGCCGTACTTC. It specifies CASSSGQTAPYF.

This clonotype was counted many times. This chain uses TRBV6-1 with TRBJ1-1; D remains ambiguous. V shed 6 bases and J shed 0 bases, with 23 bases lying between them. Per germline, CDR1 MNHNS and CDR2 SASEGT. This CDR3 has 18 amino acids. This CDR3 is CASSPQMRPPPMNTEAFF. In nucleotides, the CDR3 is TGTGCCAGCAGCCCTCAAATGAGGCCCCCGCCCATGAACACTGAAGCTTTCTTT.

There are a few counts of this clonotype. This sequence joins TRBV28 and TRBJ2-5; D is tentatively TRBD1 or TRBD2 (6 bases each). The J call may be faulty, since TRBJ2-1 better matches the DNA end. This CDR3 spans 14 amino acids. The germline V gene has CDR1 MDHEN and CDR2 SYDVKM. For the CDR3, the DNA is TGTGCCAGCAGCCTCGGGGGCGGGCCCAATGAGCAGTTCTTC. Encoded protein: CASSLGGGPNEQFF.

J is TRBJ2-4 and V is TRBV20-1, with D perhaps given as TRBD1 or TRBD2 (6 bases each). The length of the CDR3 is 12 residues. Germline CDR1 is DFQATT and CDR2 is SNEGSKA (reference sequence). V was pared by 6 bases and J by 13 bases, with 19 bases between. The CDR3, as DNA: TGCAGTGCCGATGGGGGGCGGAGGGAGCAGTACTTC. It specifies CSADGGRREQYF.

Note on this clonotype: This CDR3 is missing its conserved last phenylalanine or tryptophan, likely due to a read error. It is unclear where the CDR3 begins or ends on the DNA, so no DNA is shown, and the CDR3 is as TCRdb lists it. This chain links TRBV7-8 with TRBJ2-3; the table's TRBD2 call for D was not verified on the DNA. Germline loops: CDR1 SGHVS, CDR2 FQNEAQ. The CDR3 is 18 residues long, counting both termini. This chain's CDR3 is CASITVTAGGGETQYFGP.

In this sample, this clonotype turned up a few times. The CDR3 does not close with the conserved phenylalanine or tryptophan, likely indicating a read error. No DNA is shown, since the ends of the CDR3 on it are uncertain; the CDR3 is the one TCRdb lists. The rearrangement joins TRBV12-3 or TRBV12-4 to TRBJ2-1; the D call TRBD2 from the table was never checked on the DNA. The CDR3 is 14 residues long, ends included. The CDR3 reads CASSLRASPLHFGN.

Judged by abundance, this clonotype is medium-sized. The chain couples TRBV6-1 to TRBJ2-5; 8 positions agree with TRBD2. This CDR3 region has 15 residues. Germline V lookup: CDR1 MNHNS, CDR2 SASEGT. Losses at the gene ends were 5 bases for V and 4 bases for J; bases not matched to a gene: 9. The CDR3 loop is CASSSAGTSIETQYF. The CDR3 DNA is TGTGCCAGCAGTTCCGCCGGGACTAGTATAGAGACCCAGTACTTC.

To note about this clonotype: Given the absence of the conserved phenylalanine or tryptophan at the CDR3 end, a read error is likely. No DNA is shown, since the ends of the CDR3 on it are uncertain; the CDR3 is the one TCRdb lists. The chain combines TRBV6-6 with TRBJ2-1. The CDR3 extends over 16 residues, inclusive of both ends. Germline values: CDR1 MNHNY, CDR2 SVGAGI (reference sequence). The CDR3 loop is CASSYSANNYGYTFGS.